These 17 T cell receptor beta chains were sequenced from one sample in a study of response to subunit inactivated influenza vaccine. TCRdb passed the RT-PCR reads through MiXCR, listing each CDR3 protein once. The sample contains 500,000 to 600,000 distinct CDR3 sequences, 16% of which appear only once. The source was CD4+ T cells sorted from PBMCs, collected roughly 24 months after vaccination. The receptors originated from a man aged 50 to 69 who received an inactivated influenza vaccine.

DNA of the CDR3: TGTGCCAGCAGCCAAGATTCCACAGTACCACCCCTCCACTTT. Amino acids: CASSQDSTVPPLHF. The V call is TRBV4-2, the J call TRBJ1-6; unclear D gene. The germline V gene has CDR1 LGHNA and CDR2 YNFKEQ. The CDR3 is 14 residues long. V shed 0 bases and J shed 11 bases, with 11 bases lying between them.

This clonotype was recorded a few times. J is TRBJ1-4 and V is TRBV20-1; TRBD1 matches 10 bases. The CDR3 spans 15 residues. Germline loops: CDR1 DFQATT, CDR2 SNEGSKA (reference sequence). V shed 3 bases, J shed 8 bases, and the junction held 9 bases outside the gene matches. The CDR3 loop is CSASPGGTGVEKLFF. CDR3 coding DNA: TGCAGTGCTAGTCCCGGCGGGACAGGGGTAGAAAAACTGTTTTTT.

The rearrangement joins TRBV5-1 to TRBJ1-1; D uncertain. V lost 4 bases and J 5 bases, leaving 18 bases between the germline ends. CDR1 and CDR2 (germline): SGHRS, YFSETQ. The CDR3 runs to 15 residues. The CDR3 region has the DNA TGCGCCAGCAGCGAGACGGGCGGCGGGGAAACTGAAGCTTTCTTT. Translated: CASSETGGGETEAFF. Full variable domain (outside the CDR3, taken from reference TRBV5-1 and TRBJ1-1): KAGVTQTPRYLIKTRGQQVTLSCSPISGHRSVSWYQQTPGQGLQFLFEYFSETQRNKGNFPGRFSGRQFSNSRSEMNVSTLELGDSALYLCASSETGGGETEAFFGQGTRLTVV.

V usage is TRBV28 and J usage is TRBJ2-7; 7 nucleotides line up with TRBD2. Per germline, CDR1 MDHEN and CDR2 SYDVKM. The V segment lost 2 bases and the J segment 2 bases; nucleotides outside the gene matches: 6. The CDR3 length is 15 residues. CDR3 loop: CASSLIAGEPYEQYF. The CDR3 nucleotides are TGTGCCAGCAGTTTAATTGCGGGAGAGCCCTACGAGCAGTACTTC.

The genes are TRBV5-1 and TRBJ2-5, with D possibly matching TRBD2 (6 bases). CDR3 length equals 16 residues. The germline V gene has CDR1 SGHRS and CDR2 YFSETQ. Deletions cut 2 bases from V and 5 bases from J, with 19 bases between. CDR3 in amino acids: CASSLSGRISGETQYF. Here the CDR3 DNA reads TGCGCCAGCAGCTTATCAGGGAGGATCTCAGGGGAGACCCAGTACTTC. Using reference TRBV5-1 and TRBJ2-5 for the parts outside the CDR3, the full variable domain is KAGVTQTPRYLIKTRGQQVTLSCSPISGHRSVSWYQQTPGQGLQFLFEYFSETQRNKGNFPGRFSGRQFSNSRSEMNVSTLELGDSALYLCASSLSGRISGETQYFGPGTRLLVL.

CDR3 residues: CASSQRQGLGVTEAFF. The DNA of the CDR3 is TGTGCCAGCAGCCAGCGACAGGGGTTAGGTGTTACTGAAGCTTTCTTT. The chain combines TRBV14 with TRBJ1-1, with 8 bases lining up with TRBD1. V shed 3 bases, J shed 5 bases, and the junction held 11 bases outside the gene matches. This CDR3 spans 16 amino acids. Germline loops: CDR1 SGHDN, CDR2 FVKESK.

The chain is built from TRBV9 and TRBJ1-1; perhaps TRBD1 as D (6 bases). The germline V gene has CDR1 SGDLS and CDR2 YYNGEE. Between the trimmed V and J ends, which lost 1 base and 1 base, there was a span of 11 bases. The CDR3 is 15 amino acids. The CDR3 coding sequence is TGTGCCAGCAGCGTACAGGGGAGCGGGAACACTGAAGCTTTCTTT. Translating gives CASSVQGSGNTEAFF. Filled out from reference TRBV9 and TRBJ1-1, the complete variable domain reads DSGVTQTPKHLITATGQRVTLRCSPRSGDLSVYWYQQSLDQGLQFLIQYYNGEERAKGNILERFSAQQFPDLHSELNLSSLELGDSALYFCASSVQGSGNTEAFFGQGTRLTVV.

The chain recombines TRBV4-3 with TRBJ1-3, with unresolved D. The CDR3 has 14 residues. Looked up from germline, CDR1 is LGHNA and CDR2 is YSLEER. Trimming pared 3 bases from V and 3 bases from J, leaving 9 bases between. CDR3 protein: CASSQGDIGNTIYF. CDR3 DNA: TGCGCCAGCAGCCAGGGAGACATTGGAAACACCATATATTTT.

The genes are TRBV29-1 and TRBJ2-3; no clear D gene. CDR3 size: 14 residues. V shed 3 bases and J shed 6 bases, with 16 bases lying between them. Looked up from germline, CDR1 is SQVTM and CDR2 is ANQGSEA. CDR3 region: CSVDSPSGSDTQYF. CDR3 in DNA: TGCAGCGTTGACTCTCCGAGTGGTTCGGATACGCAGTATTTT.

There are a few counts of this clonotype. The CDR3, as DNA: TGTGCCAGCAGCCCCCGGGACAGGGTAACAGATACGCAGTATTTT. Protein: CASSPRDRVTDTQYF. The chain carries TRBV6-2 or TRBV6-3 and TRBJ2-3, with 9 bases that match TRBD1. The germline V gene has CDR1 MNHEY and CDR2 SVGEGT. Trimming took 6 bases from V and 3 from J; bases not matched to a gene: 7. This CDR3 has 15 amino acids.

Only a few counts were recorded for this clonotype. The rearrangement links TRBV27 to TRBJ1-1; TRBD1 might be the D (5 bases). The CDR3 extends over 15 amino acids. CDR1 and CDR2 (germline): MNHEY, SMNVEV (reference sequence). V lost 1 base and J lost 4, with 13 bases in between. CDR3 residues: CASSLLPGLGTEAFF. The CDR3 nucleotides are TGTGCCAGCAGTTTATTACCAGGGTTGGGCACTGAAGCTTTCTTT.

This clonotype occurred many times. This sequence joins TRBV29-1 and TRBJ2-7; D is perhaps TRBD1 (5 bases). The CDR3 is 11 residues long. Germline-derived CDR1 and CDR2 are SQVTM and ANQGSEA. V was cut by 4 bases and J by 4 bases, with 8 bases left in between. CDR3: CSVVRGYEQYF. The CDR3 nucleotides read TGCAGCGTTGTAAGGGGATACGAGCAGTACTTC.

The J gene is TRBJ1-1, the V gene TRBV29-1; D is unclear. The CDR3 consists of 14 residues. V lost 6 bases and J lost 3, with 17 bases in between. Per germline, CDR1 SQVTM and CDR2 ANQGSEA. CDR3 amino acids: CSVEKLGMDTEAFF. In DNA, the CDR3 is TGCAGCGTAGAGAAACTCGGTATGGACACTGAAGCTTTCTTT.

This clonotype occurred a few times. The rearrangement uses TRBV29-1 and TRBJ2-5, with D hard to call. With 7 bases removed from V and 0 bases from J, the gap between germline ends came to 15 bases. CDR1 and CDR2 (germline): SQVTM, ANQGSEA. The CDR3 covers 14 residues. CDR3 amino acids: CSAVGSTYQETQYF. The CDR3 DNA reads TGCAGCGCCGTAGGCAGCACTTACCAAGAGACCCAGTACTTC.

The rearrangement uses TRBV12-3 or TRBV12-4 and TRBJ2-7; a weak D match, TRBD2 (5 bases). CDR3 size: 14 residues. The ends were cut back, 5 bases at V and 0 bases at J, with 11 bases in the middle. The CDR3 bases are TGTGCCAGCAGTCCGGACTTATACTCCTACGAGCAGTACTTC. Amino acids: CASSPDLYSYEQYF.

This clonotype has a count of ten or more. The rearrangement uses TRBV5-1 and TRBJ1-5; TRBD1 is a possible D gene (6 bases). The CDR3 sequence is 15 residues long. CDR1 and CDR2 (germline): SGHRS, YFSETQ. Trimming removed 0 bases at V and 4 bases at J, with 11 bases between. The CDR3 sequence is CASSLGQGLNQPQHF. In DNA, the CDR3 is TGCGCCAGCAGCTTGGGGCAGGGGCTAAATCAGCCCCAGCATTTT.

In its sample, this clonotype was seen a few times. The chain employs TRBV6-5 and TRBJ2-5; D is perhaps TRBD1 (5 bases). V gave up 2 bases and J gave up 2 bases, with 9 bases separating them. The germline V gene has CDR1 MNHEY and CDR2 SVGAGI. The CDR3 is made up of 14 amino acids. In DNA, the CDR3 is TGTGCCAGCAGTTACGACAGTCCTCAAGAGACCCAGTACTTC. This encodes CASSYDSPQETQYF.